This is a list of T cell receptor beta chains from one sample in a study of T cell repertoires in cytomegalovirus infection. These receptors lack a known antigen. TCRdb redid the calling of the reads with MiXCR, one entry per CDR3 protein. The data hold 380,000 or so distinct CDR3 sequences, with about 35% observed a single time. The source material was cultured PBMCs, sampled from culture after CMV antigen stimulation. The source is a human donor in good health (CMV status not recorded). Some clones in this sample may be carry-over from other donors' samples. The conserved cysteine and the conserved F or W are not part of the CDR3 here. Fields, in order: V gene, CDR3 protein.

>TRBV12-3/TRBV12-4
ASSLRGRQPQH
>TRBV11-2
ASSLDGQFISNQPQH
>TRBV7-3
ASSFTGQGRGETQY
>TRBV7-6
ASSLAGAGTSVNEQY
>TRBV6-1
ASSAQGHYEQY
>TRBV25-1
ASSRDGSFNEQF
>TRBV12-3/TRBV12-4
ASSSDWSTSTDTQY
>TRBV7-6
ASSLGMISGANVLT
>TRBV7-6
ASSPTGAEQF
>TRBV30
AWRLAGPRNEQF
>TRBV6-5
ASSYSGVAGINEQF
>TRBV19
ASSVPQIYNEQF
>TRBV20-1
SAGSVAGLNNEQF
>TRBV7-3
ASSPSSPYEQY
>TRBV7-2
ASSLSPQGPHEQY
>TRBV12-3/TRBV12-4
ASSGLAESLDTQY
>TRBV30
AWGAKLEAF
>TRBV28
ASSQTGEGTEAF
>TRBV19
ASSTGLRSGNTIY
>TRBV11-1
ASSFPTFSYNEQF
>TRBV28
ASSLVGLALNTGELF
>TRBV7-2
ASSLLVLAGHDNEQF
>TRBV12-3/TRBV12-4
ASSSQGGVGAF
>TRBV7-2
ASSLVYEQF
>TRBV6-8
ASTPGPGGSYNEQF
>TRBV2
ASSPPENTEAF